This T cell receptor gamma chain originates from a study of γδ T cells in repeated Plasmodium falciparum infection. Study-wide background: Age- and gender-matched Australian children served as comparison for malaria-exposed Malian children. Malian repertoires were sampled cross-sectionally without transmission and longitudinally through febrile malaria.

CDR1 and CDR2 from the germline V gene are GITISATS and ISYDGTV (reference sequence). Trimming cost V 5 bases and J 7 bases; bases outside gene matches: 8. The CDR3 spans 12 residues. There are many counts of this clone. The protein TCRdb gives is from a much larger clone and does not agree with this DNA's translation at residue 5, likely a read error; the protein shown here comes from the DNA. Other nucleotide sequences from this sample produce the same CDR3. TCRdb reanalysed the multiplex PCR reads via CATT. The table shows 13,000 to 15,000 gamma-chain clones, with under 2% occurring only once. Bulk repertoires came from Vgamma9/Vdelta2+ or Vdelta2-negative gammadelta T cells flow-sorted from PBMC.

The sequenced material came from gamma-delta T cells from blood. This clonotype was obtained from a pool of human donors (malaria-infected and uninfected, not separated). The V call is TRGV9, the J call TRGJ1 or TRGJ2. CDR3 region: CALWGVRYKKLF. The CDR3, as DNA: TGTGCCTTGTGGGGGGTACGCTATAAGAAACTCTTT.